The 32 T cell receptor beta chains given below trace back to one sample, sequenced in a study of T cell changes during pregnancy in multiple sclerosis. Produced via immunoSEQ multiplex PCR; TCRdb's table is partial and in-frame only. The sample includes around 44,000 clones, around 94% of them seen just once. Sequencing input: peripheral blood. The receptors derive from a female donor with multiple sclerosis, enrolled in a pregnancy study.

The chain links TRBV11-2 to TRBJ1-1; 7 positions agree with TRBD1. The CDR3 totals 14 residues. V shed 0 bases, J shed 7 bases, and the junction held 5 bases outside the gene matches. Germline CDR1 reads SGHAT; CDR2 reads FQNNGV. CDR3 protein: CASSLDQGVVEAFF. CDR3 nucleotide sequence: TGTGCCAGCAGCTTAGATCAGGGGGTGGTTGAAGCTTTCTTT.

The chain recombines TRBV6-1 with TRBJ2-7; TRBD1 is a possible D gene (5 bases). The germline V gene encodes CDR1 MNHNS and CDR2 SASEGT. This CDR3 is built from 14 residues. Trimming cost V 2 bases and J 2 bases, with 10 bases left between them. Here the CDR3 DNA reads TGTGCCAGCAGTGAACTCACAGGTACCTACGAGCAGTACTTC. Its translation: CASSELTGTYEQYF.

The gene calls are TRBV18 and TRBJ2-2; TRBD2 might be the D (6 bases). Trimming pared 2 bases from V and 6 bases from J, leaving 19 bases between. Germline lookup yields CDR1 KGHSH and CDR2 LQKENI. The length of the CDR3 is 17 residues. CDR3 DNA: TGTGCCAGCTCACCAGTCGAGCGGGCGCCTTACGCCGGGGAGCTGTTTTTT. It yields the protein CASSPVERAPYAGELFF.

As concerns this clone: The same CDR3 can be traced to other DNA sequences in this sample. This sequence joins TRBV2 and TRBJ2-1; 11 nucleotides match TRBD2. Germline V gene data show CDR1 as SNHLY and CDR2 as FYNNEI. V was pared by 2 bases and J by 4 bases, with 7 bases of the junction left unmatched. This CDR3 has 17 residues. CDR3 DNA: TGTGCCAGCAGTGAAATGTCTAGCGGGAGGATTTACAATGAGCAGTTCTTC. Translated: CASSEMSSGRIYNEQFF.

The chain recombines TRBV10-2 with TRBJ2-1; 7 nucleotides line up with TRBD2. The CDR3 contains 11 residues. Germline V gives CDR1 WSHSY, CDR2 SAAADI. Trimming removed 7 bases from V and 7 bases from J; junction bases left unmatched: 1. CDR3 sequence reads: CASMGGNEQFF. The CDR3 DNA is TGCGCCAGCATGGGAGGGAATGAGCAGTTCTTC.

This rearrangement joins TRBV5-1 to TRBJ2-1; 7 bases fit TRBD1. Germline-derived CDR1 and CDR2 are SGHRS and YFSETQ. The CDR3 sequence is 16 residues long. Trimming at V came to 4 bases and at J to 7 bases, leaving 14 bases not matched to a gene. The DNA for the CDR3 is TGCGCCAGCAGCACCACTACAGGGGAAGCTAAAAATGAGCAGTTCTTC. It translates to CASSTTTGEAKNEQFF.

The genes are TRBV5-1 and TRBJ2-7, with D tentatively TRBD2 (6 bases). Germline CDR1 and CDR2: SGHRS and YFSETQ. V was clipped by 0 bases and J by 1 base, with 11 bases between them. This CDR3 is built from 15 residues. The CDR3 coding sequence is TGCGCCAGCAGCTTGGGGTTTAGCGGTTCCTACGAGCAGTACTTC. This gives the protein CASSLGFSGSYEQYF.

The rearrangement uses TRBV25-1 and TRBJ2-7; possible D gene TRBD2, 6 bases. V was trimmed by 0 bases and J by 1 base, leaving 10 bases between them. The CDR3 has 15 amino acids. The germline V gene encodes CDR1 MGHDK and CDR2 SYGVNS. The CDR3 region has the DNA TGTGCCAGCAGTGAATATGACGGGACTTCCTACGAGCAGTACTTC. It codes for CASSEYDGTSYEQYF.

The rearrangement joins TRBV28 to TRBJ2-3, with D unresolved. Germline V CDR1 and CDR2: MDHEN, SYDVKM. V shed 7 bases and J shed 0 bases, with 5 bases lying between them. The CDR3 is 12 amino acids. The CDR3 protein is CASKTSTDTQYF. The DNA of the CDR3 is TGTGCCAGCAAGACTAGCACAGATACGCAGTATTTT.

The J gene is TRBJ2-5, the V gene TRBV30, with 7 bases matching TRBD2. J lost 5 bases, V lost 4 bases, and 7 bases had no gene match. The germline gives CDR1 GTSNPN, CDR2 SVGIG (reference sequence). The CDR3 runs 13 residues. CDR3 in amino acids: CAWKGLDGETQYF. DNA for the CDR3: TGTGCCTGGAAAGGACTAGATGGGGAGACCCAGTACTTC.

The chain recombines TRBV9 with TRBJ2-1; possibly TRBD2 for D (5 bases). V was clipped by 4 bases and J by 0 bases, with 14 bases between them. Germline V gene sequence: CDR1 SGDLS, CDR2 YYNGEE. The CDR3 length is 16 residues. CDR3 sequence reads: CASSTLGISSYNEQFF. The CDR3 DNA sequence: TGTGCCAGCAGCACCCTCGGGATCAGCTCCTACAATGAGCAGTTCTTC.

V usage is TRBV7-8 and J usage is TRBJ2-1; a possible D gene is TRBD1 (5 bases). The germline V and J ends were trimmed by 5 bases and 10 bases, with 18 bases remaining between them. Germline loops: CDR1 SGHVS, CDR2 FQNEAQ. This CDR3 spans 14 amino acids. The CDR3 DNA is TGTGCCAGCAGCGCACTCGCTGGGGCCGGGGAGCAGTTCTTC. This translates into CASSALAGAGEQFF.

The chain joins TRBV30 to TRBJ1-5, with TRBD1 as a possible D gene (6 bases). The CDR3 loop spans 13 amino acids. V was shortened by 7 bases and J by 7 bases, with 17 bases between the two germline ends. Germline CDR1 GTSNPN, CDR2 SVGIG (reference sequence). CDR3 amino acids: CAFGRGAGQPQHF. The CDR3 DNA is TGTGCCTTCGGGAGGGGGGCTGGACAGCCCCAGCATTTT.

The chain carries TRBV10-1 and TRBJ2-3; D is unclear. This CDR3 is built from 15 residues. Germline-derived CDR1 and CDR2 are WNHNN and SYGVQD (reference sequence). V lost 3 bases, J lost 2 bases, and 12 bases lay in between. CDR3 bases: TGCGCCAGCAGTGATCGAAAATCGGCCACAGATACGCAGTATTTT. Its protein is CASSDRKSATDTQYF.

The chain is built from TRBV29-1 and TRBJ2-7; D unclear. The CDR3 spans 12 residues. The V and J ends lost 5 bases and 5 bases respectively, with 13 bases between them. Looked up from germline, CDR1 is SQVTM and CDR2 is ANQGSEA. Here the CDR3 DNA reads TGCAGCGTTTTTGGTGAGCTTAACGAGCAGTACTTC. Translation: CSVFGELNEQYF.

The V and J genes are TRBV28 and TRBJ1-5; a weak D match, TRBD1 (5 bases). This CDR3 region has 14 residues. In germline, CDR1 is MDHEN, CDR2 SYDVKM. The germline V and J ends were trimmed by 1 base and 6 bases, with 10 bases remaining between them. CDR3 protein: CASSLFRAGQPQHF. CDR3 nucleotides: TGTGCCAGCAGTTTATTCAGGGCCGGTCAGCCCCAGCATTTT.

The chain couples TRBV9 to TRBJ2-7; D not certain. The CDR3 sequence is 14 residues long. Germline V CDR1 and CDR2: SGDLS, YYNGEE. The ends were cut back, 0 bases at V and 0 bases at J, with 7 bases in the middle. CDR3 region: CASSVVGGSYEQYF. The CDR3 coding sequence is TGTGCCAGCAGCGTAGTGGGCGGCTCCTACGAGCAGTACTTC. Drawing the rest from reference TRBV9 and TRBJ2-7, the complete variable domain is DSGVTQTPKHLITATGQRVTLRCSPRSGDLSVYWYQQSLDQGLQFLIQYYNGEERAKGNILERFSAQQFPDLHSELNLSSLELGDSALYFCASSVVGGSYEQYFGPGTRLTVT.

The chain couples TRBV14 to TRBJ2-3, with D tentatively TRBD1 or TRBD2 (5 bases each). V was clipped by 6 bases and J by 3 bases, with 16 bases between them. This CDR3 is 15 amino acids long. Germline V gene sequence: CDR1 SGHDN, CDR2 FVKESK. The CDR3 region is CASSPRAGRTDTQYF. Here the CDR3 DNA reads TGTGCCAGCAGTCCGAGGGCAGGGAGAACAGATACGCAGTATTTT.

A single count supports this clone. The genes are TRBV6-5 and TRBJ2-1, with TRBD2 identical over 9 bases. CDR1 and CDR2 from the germline V gene are MNHEY and SVGAGI. V was clipped by 10 bases and J by 9 bases; unmatched bases: 13. The CDR3 is 14 residues long. The CDR3 DNA is TGTGCCACCGAACGGCGGGAGGGCCGAGGTGAGCAGTTCTTC. It codes for CATERREGRGEQFF.

The chain employs TRBV5-1 and TRBJ2-7; a possible D gene is TRBD2 (5 bases). The CDR3 has 13 residues. With 7 bases removed from V and 5 bases from J, the gap between germline ends came to 16 bases. CDR1 and CDR2 (germline): SGHRS, YFSETQ. The CDR3, as DNA: TGCGCCAGCGGTATGTCGGGGAGCCACGAGCAGTACTTC. This sequence encodes CASGMSGSHEQYF.

V gene TRBV21-1 combines with J gene TRBJ2-1; no check of the table's D call, TRBD1, against the DNA was made. TRBV21-1 is annotated as a pseudogene. This CDR3 spans 20 amino acids. In DNA form, the CDR3 reads TGTGCCAGCAGCTATTCAGAGGGGGTAAGTGGGCTCGGCTCCTACAATGAGCAGTTCTTC. Translation gives CASSYSEGVSGLGSYNEQFF.

This clone has only one observation. The genes are TRBV11-1 and TRBJ2-1; D is unclear. The CDR3 extends over 14 amino acids. The V end lost 3 bases, the J end lost 5 bases, and 11 bases lay between the germline ends. From germline, CDR1 is SGHAT and CDR2 FQDESV (reference sequence). The CDR3 is CASSFRVSNNEQFF. DNA of the CDR3: TGTGCCAGCAGCTTTAGGGTTAGCAACAATGAGCAGTTCTTC.

Only one count was recorded for this clone. The chain joins TRBV9 to TRBJ2-5; TRBD2 agrees at 8 bases. Germline V CDR1 and CDR2: SGDLS, YYNGEE. This CDR3 has 16 amino acids. V lost 0 bases and J lost 5; bases outside the gene matches: 9. DNA of the CDR3: TGTGCCAGCAGCGTAGGTCGGGAGGGGAGGGGGGAGACCCAGTACTTC. Its translation is CASSVGREGRGETQYF. The full variable domain, its missing parts supplied by reference TRBV9 and TRBJ2-5, is DSGVTQTPKHLITATGQRVTLRCSPRSGDLSVYWYQQSLDQGLQFLIQYYNGEERAKGNILERFSAQQFPDLHSELNLSSLELGDSALYFCASSVGREGRGETQYFGPGTRLLVL.

The V gene is TRBV4-3, the J gene TRBJ2-3, with D perhaps matching TRBD2 (5 bases). The CDR3 is made up of 17 amino acids. Between the trimmed V and J ends, which lost 0 bases and 2 bases, there was a span of 15 bases. The germline CDR1 and CDR2 sequences are LGHNA and YSLEER. CDR3 DNA: TGCGCCAGCAGCCAAGACAATGAGGGCTGGAACACAGATACGCAGTATTTT. This sequence encodes CASSQDNEGWNTDTQYF.

This chain uses TRBV2 with TRBJ2-5; 7 bases are shared with TRBD1. The germline CDR1 and CDR2 sequences are SNHLY and FYNNEI. With 3 bases clipped from V and 5 bases from J, the junction kept 6 bases outside the gene matches. The CDR3 sequence is 14 residues long. The CDR3 DNA is TGTGCCAGCAGTGACAGACAGGGACGGGAGACCCAGTACTTC. This encodes CASSDRQGRETQYF.

This chain joins TRBV6-4 and TRBJ2-3; a possible D gene is TRBD1 (5 bases). V was cut by 3 bases and J by 4 bases, with 11 bases left in between. CDR3 size: 14 residues. Germline loops: CDR1 MRHNA, CDR2 SNTAGT. DNA of the CDR3: TGTGCCAGCAGTGAGGGCCAGGGTTCAGATACGCAGTATTTT. Protein product: CASSEGQGSDTQYF.

This rearrangement joins TRBV2 to TRBJ2-7; TRBD1 agrees at 7 bases. The junction had 8 bases not matched to a gene; V was cut back by 6 bases and J by 0 bases. Germline lookup yields CDR1 SNHLY and CDR2 FYNNEI. There are 15 residues in the CDR3. CDR3 residues: CASSPGTANSYEQYF. CDR3 bases: TGTGCCAGCAGCCCCGGGACAGCCAACTCCTACGAGCAGTACTTC.

The chain employs TRBV27 and TRBJ2-3; the match to TRBD2 covers 13 bases. Germline CDR1 is MNHEY and CDR2 is SMNVEV (reference sequence). V was pared by 5 bases and J by 6 bases, with 8 bases of the junction left unmatched. CDR3 length: 16 amino acids. The CDR3 region is CASSPVLAGGVDTQYF. The CDR3 bases are TGTGCCAGCAGTCCGGTACTAGCGGGAGGGGTGGATACGCAGTATTTT.

The V call is TRBV2, the J call TRBJ2-2, with 12 bases that match TRBD2. The V and J ends lost 6 bases and 4 bases, in that order; junction bases with no gene match: 6. The V gene's germline CDR1 is SNHLY and CDR2 FYNNEI. The length of the CDR3 is 16 residues. CDR3 amino acids: CASRDSSGRVTGELFF. The CDR3 nucleotides are TGTGCCAGCAGGGATTCTAGCGGGAGGGTCACCGGGGAGCTGTTTTTT.

The chain combines TRBV9 with TRBJ2-7; 9 bases align to TRBD2. V shed 0 bases, J shed 3 bases, and the junction held 4 bases outside the gene matches. Germline V gene lookup returns CDR1 SGDLS and CDR2 YYNGEE. The CDR3 loop spans 15 amino acids. CDR3 protein: CASSVASGISYEQYF. The CDR3 DNA reads TGTGCCAGCAGCGTAGCTAGCGGGATAAGCTACGAGCAGTACTTC.

This clone was found once. This chain uses TRBV10-3 with TRBJ2-5; TRBD2 matches at 8 bases. The V gene's germline CDR1 is ENHRY and CDR2 SYGVKD. The CDR3 covers 14 residues. V trimming: 7 bases; J trimming: 2 bases; junction bases outside the gene matches: 6. Written as DNA, the CDR3 is TGTGCCATCAAAACTAGCGGATCACAAGAGACCCAGTACTTC. This encodes CAIKTSGSQETQYF.

The chain joins TRBV19 to TRBJ1-1, with 7 bases lining up with TRBD1. This CDR3 region has 13 residues. CDR1 and CDR2 from the germline V gene are LNHDA and SQIVND (reference sequence). V shed 3 bases and J 4 bases; nucleotides not matched to a gene: 2. The CDR3 here is CASSIGTATEAFF. In nucleotides, the CDR3 is TGTGCCAGTAGTATTGGGACAGCCACTGAAGCTTTCTTT.